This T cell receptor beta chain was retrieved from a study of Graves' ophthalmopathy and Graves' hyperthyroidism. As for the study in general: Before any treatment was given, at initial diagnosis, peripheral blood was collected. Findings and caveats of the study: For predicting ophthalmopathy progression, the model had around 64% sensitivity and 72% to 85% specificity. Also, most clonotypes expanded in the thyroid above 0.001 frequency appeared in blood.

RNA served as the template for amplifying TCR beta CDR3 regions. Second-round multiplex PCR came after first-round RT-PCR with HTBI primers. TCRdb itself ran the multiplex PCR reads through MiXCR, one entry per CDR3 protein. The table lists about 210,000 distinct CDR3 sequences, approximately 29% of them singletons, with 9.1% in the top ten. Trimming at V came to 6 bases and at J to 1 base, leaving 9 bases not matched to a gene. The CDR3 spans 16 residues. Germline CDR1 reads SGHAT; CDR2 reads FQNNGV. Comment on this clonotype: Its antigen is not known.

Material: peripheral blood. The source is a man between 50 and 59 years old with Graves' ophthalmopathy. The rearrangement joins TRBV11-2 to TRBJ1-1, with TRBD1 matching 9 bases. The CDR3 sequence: CASSHTTGGANTEAFF. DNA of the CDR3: TGTGCCAGCAGTCATACGACAGGGGGAGCGAACACTGAAGCTTTCTTT.